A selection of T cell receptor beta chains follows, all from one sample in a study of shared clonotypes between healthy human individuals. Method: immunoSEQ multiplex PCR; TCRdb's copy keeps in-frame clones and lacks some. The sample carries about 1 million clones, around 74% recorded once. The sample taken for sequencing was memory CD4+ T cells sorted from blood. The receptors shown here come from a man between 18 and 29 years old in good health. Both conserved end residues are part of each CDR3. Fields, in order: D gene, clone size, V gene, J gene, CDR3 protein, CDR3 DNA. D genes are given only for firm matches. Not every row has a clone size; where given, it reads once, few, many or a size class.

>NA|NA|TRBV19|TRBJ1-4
CASSISPIEKLFF
TGTGCCAGTAGTATTAGCCCCATTGAAAAACTGTTTTTT
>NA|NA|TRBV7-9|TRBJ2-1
CASSPRGTSLDEQFF
TGTGCCAGCAGCCCCCGAGGTACTAGTCTCGACGAGCAGTTCTTC
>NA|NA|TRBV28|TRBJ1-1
CASSSGRAFF
TGTGCCAGCAGCTCCGGGCGAGCTTTCTTT
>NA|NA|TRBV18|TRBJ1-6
CASSLTSDSPLHF
TGTGCCAGCTCCCTAACGAGTGATTCACCCCTCCACTTT
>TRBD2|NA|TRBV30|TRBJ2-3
CAWSPLRTSGSPDTQYF
TGTGCCTGGAGCCCCTTACGGACTAGCGGGAGTCCAGATACGCAGTATTTT
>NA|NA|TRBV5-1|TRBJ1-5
CASSLGQPGDQPQHF
TGCGCCAGCAGCTTGGGCCAGCCTGGGGATCAGCCCCAGCATTTT
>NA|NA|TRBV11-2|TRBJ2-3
CASSLNPAGDTQYF
TGTGCCAGCAGCTTAAATCCAGCGGGAGATACGCAGTATTTT
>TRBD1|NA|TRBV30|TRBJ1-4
CASSGGQGYLGEKLFF
TGTGCCTCGTCCGGTGGACAGGGGTACTTGGGTGAAAAACTGTTTTTT
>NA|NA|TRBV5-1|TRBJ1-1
CASTPGGNALAPEAFF
TGCGCCAGCACCCCCGGGGGCAACGCCTTGGCCCCTGAAGCTTTCTTT
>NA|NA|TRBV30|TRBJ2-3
CAWSQGEGFTDTQYF
TGTGCCTGGAGTCAGGGGGAGGGATTCACAGATACGCAGTATTTT
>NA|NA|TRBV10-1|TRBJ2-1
CASREGGGSVQFF
TGCGCCAGCAGGGAAGGGGGTGGTTCGGTGCAGTTCTTC
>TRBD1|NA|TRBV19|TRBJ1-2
CASSSSTGGNYGYTF
TGTGCCAGTAGTAGCTCAACAGGGGGTAACTATGGCTACACCTTC
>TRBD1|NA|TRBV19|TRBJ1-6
CASSTTGANSPLHF
TGTGCCAGTAGTACGACAGGGGCGAATTCACCCCTCCACTTT
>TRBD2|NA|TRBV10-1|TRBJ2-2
CASTRDYPTGELFF
TGCGCCAGCACTCGGGACTACCCCACCGGGGAGCTGTTTTTT
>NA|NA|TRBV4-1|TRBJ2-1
CASSQSPSNNEQFF
TGCGCCAGCAGCCAATCACCCTCTAACAATGAGCAGTTCTTC
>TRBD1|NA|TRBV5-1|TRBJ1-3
CASSSIQGVAGNTIYF
TGCGCCAGCAGCTCGATTCAGGGGGTTGCTGGAAACACCATATATTTT
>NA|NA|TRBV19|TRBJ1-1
CASNLNGGRTEAFF
TGTGCCAGTAACCTCAACGGGGGACGAACTGAAGCTTTCTTT
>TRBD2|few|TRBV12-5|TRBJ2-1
CASGLLAGGPVF
TGTGCTAGTGGTTTGTTGGCGGGAGGCCCGGTCTTC
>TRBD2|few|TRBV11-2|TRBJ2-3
CASSLGIAGGGDTQYF
TGTGCCAGCAGCTTAGGGATAGCGGGAGGTGGAGATACGCAGTATTTT
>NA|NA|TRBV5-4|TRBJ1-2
CASSLGGPYGYTF
TGTGCCAGCAGCTTGGGGGGACCCTATGGCTACACCTTC
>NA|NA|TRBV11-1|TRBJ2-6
CASNSGLGANVLTF
TGTGCCAGCAACTCGGGTTTGGGGGCCAACGTCCTGACTTTC
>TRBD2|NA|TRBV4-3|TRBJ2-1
CASSQDGTKSNEQFF
TGCGCCAGCAGCCAAGATGGGACTAAGAGTAATGAGCAGTTCTTC
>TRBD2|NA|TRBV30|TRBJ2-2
CAWRRREVGTGELFF
TGTGCCTGGAGGAGGCGGGAGGTCGGCACCGGGGAGCTGTTTTTT
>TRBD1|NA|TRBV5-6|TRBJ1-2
CASSWDRAAYGYTF
TGTGCCAGCAGCTGGGACAGGGCGGCCTATGGCTACACCTTC
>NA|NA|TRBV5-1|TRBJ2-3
CASSTLNPDTQYF
TGCGCCAGCAGCACTCTAAACCCAGATACGCAGTATTTT
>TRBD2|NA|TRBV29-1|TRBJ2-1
CSGGLAGTNEQFF
TGCAGCGGTGGACTAGCGGGAACCAATGAGCAGTTCTTC
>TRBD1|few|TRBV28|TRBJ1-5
CASSPWTGGNQPQHF
TGTGCCAGCAGTCCCTGGACAGGGGGCAATCAGCCCCAGCATTTT
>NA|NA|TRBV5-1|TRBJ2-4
CASSLEAQKNIQYF
TGCGCCAGCAGCTTGGAAGCCCAAAAAAACATTCAGTACTTC
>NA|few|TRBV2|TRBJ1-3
CASSESGNTIYF
TGTGCCAGCAGTGAATCAGGAAACACCATATATTTT
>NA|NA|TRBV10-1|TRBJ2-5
CASSESPLGETQYF
TGCGCCAGCAGTGAGTCCCCCCTGGGGGAGACCCAGTACTTC
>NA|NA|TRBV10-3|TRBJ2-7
CAVTSDASTNEQYF
TGTGCCGTAACATCAGATGCTTCGACGAACGAGCAGTACTTC
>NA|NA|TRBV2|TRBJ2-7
CASSASPGVAYEQYF
TGTGCCAGCAGTGCAAGTCCAGGGGTCGCGTACGAGCAGTACTTC
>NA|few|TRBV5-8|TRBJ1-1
CACTNRERGGNTEAFF
TGTGCCTGCACAAACAGGGAAAGGGGGGGGAACACTGAAGCTTTCTTT
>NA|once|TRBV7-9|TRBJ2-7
CASSPPGSAYEQYF
TGTGCCAGCAGCCCCCCGGGTAGCGCCTACGAGCAGTACTTC
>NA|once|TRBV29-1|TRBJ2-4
CSVEGQADSKNIQYF
TGCAGCGTTGAAGGACAGGCAGACTCCAAAAACATTCAGTACTTC